The subject of this entry is one TCR beta chain. A single record per CDR3 protein comes from TCRdb applying MiXCR to the 5' RACE reads. The table records 280,000 or so distinct CDR3 sequences, about 20% of them present only once. Per the germline V gene, CDR1 is MNHEY and CDR2 is SVGEGT. The CDR3 contains 14 residues. The germline V and J ends were trimmed by 2 bases and 3 bases, with 10 bases remaining between them. The entry originates in a study of T-cell memory formation after mild COVID-19. This clonotype was obtained from a man aged 18 to 29 who had mild COVID-19 (a few samples of this study predate the infection). Cell type and time point are not known. What was sequenced was PBMCs or a T cell subset sorted from them (not recorded which). The chain recombines TRBV6-2 or TRBV6-3 with TRBJ1-2; D is uncertain. The CDR3 bases are TGTGCCAGCAGTTACGGAGAGCGGGACTATGGCTACACCTTC. It specifies CASSYGERDYGYTF.